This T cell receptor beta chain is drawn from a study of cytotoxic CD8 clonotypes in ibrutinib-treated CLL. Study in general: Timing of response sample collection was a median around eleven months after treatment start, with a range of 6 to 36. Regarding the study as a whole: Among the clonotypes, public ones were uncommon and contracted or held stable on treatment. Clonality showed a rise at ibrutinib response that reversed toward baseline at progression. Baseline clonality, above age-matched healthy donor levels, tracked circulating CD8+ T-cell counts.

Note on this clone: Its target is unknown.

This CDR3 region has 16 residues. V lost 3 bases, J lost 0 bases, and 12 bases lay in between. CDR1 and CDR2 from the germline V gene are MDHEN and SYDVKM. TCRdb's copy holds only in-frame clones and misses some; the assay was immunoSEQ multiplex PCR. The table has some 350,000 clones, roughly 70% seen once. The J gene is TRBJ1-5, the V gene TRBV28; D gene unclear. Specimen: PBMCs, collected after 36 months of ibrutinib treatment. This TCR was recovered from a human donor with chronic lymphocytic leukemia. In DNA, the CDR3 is TGTGCCAGCAGTTTGGTTCTGGGATATAGCAATCAGCCCCAGCATTTT. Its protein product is CASSLVLGYSNQPQHF. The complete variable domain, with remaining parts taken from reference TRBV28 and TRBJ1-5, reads DVKVTQSSRYLVKRTGEKVFLECVQDMDHENMFWYRQDPGLGLRLIYFSYDVKMKEKGDIPEGYSVSREKKERFSLILESASTNQTSMYLCASSLVLGYSNQPQHFGDGTRLSIL.